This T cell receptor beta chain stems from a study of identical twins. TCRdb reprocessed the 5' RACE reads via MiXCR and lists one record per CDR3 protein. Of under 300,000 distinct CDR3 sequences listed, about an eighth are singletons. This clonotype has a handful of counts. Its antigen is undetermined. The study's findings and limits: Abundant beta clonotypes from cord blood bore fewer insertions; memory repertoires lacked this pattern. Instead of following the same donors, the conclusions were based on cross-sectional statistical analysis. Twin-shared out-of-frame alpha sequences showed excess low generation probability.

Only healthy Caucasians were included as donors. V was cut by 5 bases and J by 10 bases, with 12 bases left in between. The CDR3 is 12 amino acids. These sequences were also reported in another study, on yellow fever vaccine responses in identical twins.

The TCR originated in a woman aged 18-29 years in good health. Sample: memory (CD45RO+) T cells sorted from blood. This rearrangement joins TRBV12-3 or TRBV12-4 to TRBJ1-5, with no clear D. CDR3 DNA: TGTGCCAGCAGTCCCGGGGATCGACCCCAGCATTTT. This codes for CASSPGDRPQHF.